This TCR beta chain stems from a study of T-cell reconstitution after alpha-beta-depleted transplantation in children. The CDR3 runs 15 residues. The germline gives CDR1 LNHNV, CDR2 YYDKDF (reference sequence). Trimming at V came to 3 bases and at J to 1 base, leaving 6 bases not matched to a gene. As it was prepared, the TCRbeta library received unique molecular identifiers. TCRdb reanalysed the PCR reads using MiXCR and keeps one entry per CDR3 protein. The table records around 500,000 distinct CDR3 sequences, roughly an eighth of them present only once. This clonotype originated in a human donor who donated a stem cell graft to a child with combined immunodeficiency. This sample comprised PBMCs from the stem cell graft donor, obtained from the stem cell graft. The genes are TRBV15 and TRBJ2-7; 7 bases are shared with TRBD1. The chain's CDR3 is CATSRARDSSYEQYF. The CDR3 DNA sequence: TGTGCCACCAGCAGGGCCCGGGACAGTTCCTACGAGCAGTACTTC.